The 9 T cell receptor beta chains presented below share a single source sample, sequenced in a study of T cell clones after liver transplantation. Method: immunoSEQ multiplex PCR; TCRdb's copy keeps in-frame clones and lacks some. This sample has some 34,000 clones, with around 94% found just once. This material consisted of CD8+ T cells from blood, taken 12 months after liver transplant. The receptors originated from a human patient who received a liver transplant. Some of the T cells may derive from the graft donor.

This clone was detected a few times. The rearrangement links TRBV5-4 to TRBJ2-7; TRBD1 matches at 7 bases. V lost 2 bases and J lost 1; bases outside the gene matches: 3. Looked up from germline, CDR1 is SGHNT and CDR2 is YYREEE (reference sequence). The CDR3 is 14 residues long. CDR3 sequence: CASSLRDSSYEQYF. The CDR3 nucleotides are TGTGCCAGCAGCTTAAGGGACAGTTCCTACGAGCAGTACTTC.

The genes are TRBV2 and TRBJ2-3, with 10 nucleotides matching TRBD1. Per germline, CDR1 SNHLY and CDR2 FYNNEI. The CDR3 loop spans 15 amino acids. V shed 4 bases and J 5 bases; nucleotides not matched to a gene: 6. CDR3 loop: CASSVGTGVGDTQYF. The DNA of the CDR3 is TGTGCCAGCAGTGTTGGGACAGGGGTCGGAGATACGCAGTATTTT. The complete variable domain, with remaining parts taken from reference TRBV2 and TRBJ2-3, reads EPEVTQTPSHQVTQMGQEVILRCVPISNHLYFYWYRQILGQKVEFLVSFYNNEISEKSEIFDDQFSVERPDGSNFTLKIRSTKLEDSAMYFCASSVGTGVGDTQYFGPGTRLTVL.

The chain uses TRBV9 and TRBJ2-1, with TRBD2 matching over 10 bases. Trimming took 0 bases from V and 8 from J; bases not matched to a gene: 8. This CDR3 spans 16 amino acids. Germline V gene sequence: CDR1 SGDLS, CDR2 YYNGEE. DNA of the CDR3: TGTGCCAGCAGCGTAGCCCTAGCGGGAGTGTTGGATGAGCAGTTCTTC. Protein: CASSVALAGVLDEQFF.

This rearrangement joins TRBV5-4 to TRBJ2-5; D gene uncertain. This CDR3 comprises 12 residues. Trimming left V 3 bases short and J 1 base short, with 4 bases between. Germline lookup yields CDR1 SGHNT and CDR2 YYREEE (reference sequence). CDR3 sequence (DNA): TGTGCCAGCAGCTCGTTCCAAGAGACCCAGTACTTC. Translated, it gives CASSSFQETQYF.

The rearrangement uses TRBV7-6 and TRBJ2-5; tentatively, D is TRBD1 (6 bases). This CDR3 is built from 16 residues. Per the germline V gene, CDR1 is SGHVS and CDR2 is FNYEAQ. With 0 bases removed from V and 4 bases from J, the gap between germline ends came to 15 bases. The CDR3 spells CASSLAPARGGETQYF. Written as DNA, the CDR3 is TGTGCCAGCAGCTTAGCACCAGCGAGAGGGGGAGAGACCCAGTACTTC.

This clone has just a few counts. V and J are TRBV7-9 and TRBJ1-2; D might be TRBD1 (5 bases). Germline-derived CDR1 and CDR2 are SEHNR and FQNEAQ (reference sequence). Trimming removed 2 bases at V and 6 bases at J, with 13 bases between. The CDR3 length is 14 residues. CDR3 amino acids: CASSLPGLGNGYTF. CDR3 nucleotides: TGTGCCAGCAGCTTACCGGGACTCGGGAATGGCTACACCTTC.

The J gene is TRBJ1-1, the V gene TRBV4-1, with a weak D call TRBD1 (5 bases). Germline V gene data show CDR1 as MGHRA and CDR2 as YSYEKL. Trimming stripped 0 bases from V and 0 bases from J, with 8 bases between. The CDR3 runs 15 residues. The CDR3, as DNA: TGCGCCAGCAGCCAAGAGGAGGGGTTGAACACTGAAGCTTTCTTT. It specifies CASSQEEGLNTEAFF.

This chain links TRBV2 with TRBJ2-7, with D hard to call. The V end lost 7 bases, the J end lost 2 bases, and 12 bases lay between the germline ends. The CDR3 has 13 residues. Germline V lookup: CDR1 SNHLY, CDR2 FYNNEI. CDR3 DNA: TGTGCCAGCAATCCGCCAGGAGCCTACGAGCAGTACTTC. Translated: CASNPPGAYEQYF.

CDR3 amino acids: CASMGTVWGSSYNEQFF. DNA for the CDR3: TGTGCCAGTATGGGAACGGTTTGGGGAAGCTCCTACAATGAGCAGTTCTTC. The chain uses TRBV19 and TRBJ2-1; D ambiguous. The germline gives CDR1 LNHDA, CDR2 SQIVND (reference sequence). The CDR3 runs 17 residues. The V gene lost 7 bases and the J gene lost 0 bases, with 19 bases spanning the gap.